The 10 T cell receptor beta chains listed next were all sequenced from one sample in a study of blood T cells in healthy people across ages. Primed by a sample-barcoded 5' primer and a J-beta primer mix, a second PCR proceeded for about 7 to 12 cycles. Via MiXCR, TCRdb re-called the 5' RACE reads, giving one row per CDR3 protein. The sample lists around 1.5 million distinct CDR3 sequences, roughly 64% occurring once. What was sequenced was blood. The receptor set was obtained from a man aged 18 to 35 in good health.

J is TRBJ2-1 and V is TRBV20-1; D is perhaps TRBD1 (6 bases). The CDR3 has 14 residues. CDR1 and CDR2 from the germline V gene are DFQATT and SNEGSKA (reference sequence). The V and J ends lost 1 base and 4 bases respectively, with 11 bases between them. The CDR3 region is CSARARQDYNEQFF. CDR3 DNA: TGCAGTGCTAGAGCTAGACAGGATTACAATGAGCAGTTCTTC.

Remarks on this clonotype: An end of the junction differs from the germline gene, which may be a read error. The chain is built from TRBV3-1 and TRBJ2-5, with unresolved D. The end of the DNA is better explained by TRBJ2-7, so the J call may be wrong. Germline V lookup: CDR1 LGHDT, CDR2 YNNKEL (reference sequence). The CDR3 runs 12 residues. CDR3 DNA: TGTGTCAGCAGCCACGGTATTTACGAGCAGTACTTC. Translating it yields CVSSHGIYEQYF.

The chain employs TRBV6-5 and TRBJ1-2, with D possibly being TRBD1 (5 bases). The V end lost 0 bases, the J end lost 2 bases, and 7 bases lay between the germline ends. The CDR3 totals 14 residues. CDR1 and CDR2 (germline): MNHEY, SVGAGI. CDR3 loop: CASSYSGGNYGYTF. CDR3 DNA sequence: TGTGCCAGCAGTTACTCGGGGGGAAACTATGGCTACACCTTC.

The table lists this clonotype with a few counts. The junction does not match germline at one end; this may be a read error. V and J are TRBV20-1 and TRBJ1-1; D is perhaps TRBD1 (5 bases). CDR1 is DFQATT and CDR2 is SNEGSKA in the germline V gene (reference sequence). The CDR3 runs to 13 residues. The CDR3 spells CSPRGELRTEAFF. In DNA, the CDR3 is TGCAGTCCTAGGGGCGAATTGCGAACTGAAGCTTTCTTT.

The genes are TRBV2 and TRBJ2-3; unclear D gene. The germline V gene has CDR1 SNHLY and CDR2 FYNNEI. V gave up 3 bases and J gave up 0 bases, with 13 bases separating them. The CDR3 consists of 16 residues. The CDR3 nucleotides are TGTGCCAGCAGTGACTCCCGCTTATCCAGCACAGATACGCAGTATTTT. It specifies CASSDSRLSSTDTQYF.

This clonotype was seen a handful of times. V and J are TRBV4-1 and TRBJ1-2, with unresolved D. The CDR3 extends over 15 amino acids. With 0 bases removed from V and 7 bases from J, the gap between germline ends came to 15 bases. Looked up from germline, CDR1 is MGHRA and CDR2 is YSYEKL. This chain's CDR3 is CASSQEPLPDGGYTF. As DNA, the CDR3 is TGCGCCAGCAGCCAAGAACCGCTGCCAGATGGTGGCTACACCTTC.

This clonotype was seen more than once but under ten times. In DNA form, the CDR3 reads TGTGCCAGCAGCTTAGTGGCCTCACTCCAAGAGACCCAGTACTTC. Translating gives CASSLVASLQETQYF. The rearrangement joins TRBV7-2 to TRBJ2-5, with D uncertain. The CDR3 extends over 15 amino acids. With 1 base removed from V and 1 base from J, the gap between germline ends came to 10 bases. Germline V lookup: CDR1 SGHTA, CDR2 FQGNSA.

The chain carries TRBV4-1 and TRBJ1-3, with D unresolved. Trimming took off 2 bases at V and 0 bases at J, with 8 bases between the two ends. The CDR3 has 15 residues. Per the germline V gene, CDR1 is MGHRA and CDR2 is YSYEKL. The CDR3 DNA follows: TGCGCCAGCAGCCAACTAGGACTCTCTGGAAACACCATATATTTT. Translated: CASSQLGLSGNTIYF.

This chain connects TRBV4-1 to TRBJ1-2; maybe TRBD1 (5 bases). Trimming stripped 0 bases from V and 12 bases from J, with 20 bases between. Germline CDR1 reads MGHRA; CDR2 reads YSYEKL. The length of the CDR3 is 15 residues. This CDR3 is CASSQEGSGVEGHTF. CDR3 DNA sequence: TGCGCCAGCAGCCAAGAAGGTTCGGGGGTCGAGGGCCACACCTTC.

V gene TRBV7-9 combines with J gene TRBJ1-1, with D unclear. The CDR3 has 15 residues. The germline V gene has CDR1 SEHNR and CDR2 FQNEAQ (reference sequence). Trimming stripped 10 bases from V and 0 bases from J, with 18 bases between. The CDR3 is CATRSGGYMNTEAFF. The CDR3 DNA reads as TGTGCCACCAGATCGGGCGGCTACATGAACACTGAAGCTTTCTTT. The full variable domain, rest sourced from reference TRBV7-9 and TRBJ1-1, is DTGVSQNPRHKITKRGQNVTFRCDPISEHNRLYWYRQTLGQGPEFLTYFQNEAQLEKSRLLSDRFSAERPKGSFSTLEIQRTEQGDSAMYLCATRSGGYMNTEAFFGQGTRLTVV.